This T cell receptor beta chain was profiled in a study of CD8 T cells in ankylosing spondylitis. TCRdb re-derived calls from the 5' RACE reads in MiXCR, one entry per CDR3 protein. The data contain 220,000 or so distinct CDR3 sequences, about 17% of them singletons. Germline V gene data show CDR1 as SGHRS and CDR2 as YFSETQ. Trimming removed 0 bases at V and 2 bases at J, with 14 bases between. The CDR3 contains 16 residues. Remarks on this clonotype: Antigen specificity is unknown.

Notes on the study in general: Reportedly, significant enrichment of disease-linked clones occurred in matched ankylosing spondylitis synovial fluid. The study identified a TCR beta motif of under ten highly homologous variants that appeared characteristic of ankylosing spondylitis blood. Relatively rare in peripheral blood, disease-linked clones were also CD8+.

The chain recombines TRBV5-1 with TRBJ1-2, with D possibly matching TRBD1 (5 bases). Sample: blood, either unsorted or a sorted T cell fraction (not recorded which). This clonotype originated in a male donor with ankylosing spondylitis. CDR3 DNA: TGCGCCAGCAGCTTGGCTTTTTCAGGGTTCAACTATGGCTACACCTTC. This sequence encodes CASSLAFSGFNYGYTF.